This T cell receptor (beta chain) was captured by sequencing in a study of cytomegalovirus exposure and HLA in healthy donors. Points from the study as a whole: Later on, an analysis showed TCR association rates differing by HLA locus, with DRB1 the most and HLA-C the fewest. A previous analysis found most TCR beta V segments productive roughly 87% or roughly 30% of the time.

The PCR contained 60 Vbeta and 13 Jbeta primers. Measured with immunoSEQ multiplex PCR; TCRdb has only the in-frame clones, and not every one. Of 90,000 to 110,000 clones listed, just over 75% are singletons. On this clone itself: What it binds is unknown.

Sequenced material: PBMCs. The receptor comes from a man between 40 and 49 years old in good health and CMV-seropositive.

The CDR3 DNA reads as TGTGCCAGCTCAAGGGGCAACGAGCAGTACTTC. This encodes CASSRGNEQYF. J is TRBJ2-7 and V is TRBV18; D might be TRBD1 (5 bases). The germline V gene encodes CDR1 KGHSH and CDR2 LQKENI. CDR3 length: 11 amino acids. The germline V and J ends were trimmed by 5 bases and 5 bases, with 7 bases remaining between them. Variable domain in full (rest from reference TRBV18 and TRBJ2-7): NAGVMQNPRHLVRRRGQEARLRCSPMKGHSHVYWYRQLPEEGLKFMVYLQKENIIDESGMPKERFSAEFPKEGPSILRIQQVVRGDSAAYFCASSRGNEQYFGPGTRLTVT.